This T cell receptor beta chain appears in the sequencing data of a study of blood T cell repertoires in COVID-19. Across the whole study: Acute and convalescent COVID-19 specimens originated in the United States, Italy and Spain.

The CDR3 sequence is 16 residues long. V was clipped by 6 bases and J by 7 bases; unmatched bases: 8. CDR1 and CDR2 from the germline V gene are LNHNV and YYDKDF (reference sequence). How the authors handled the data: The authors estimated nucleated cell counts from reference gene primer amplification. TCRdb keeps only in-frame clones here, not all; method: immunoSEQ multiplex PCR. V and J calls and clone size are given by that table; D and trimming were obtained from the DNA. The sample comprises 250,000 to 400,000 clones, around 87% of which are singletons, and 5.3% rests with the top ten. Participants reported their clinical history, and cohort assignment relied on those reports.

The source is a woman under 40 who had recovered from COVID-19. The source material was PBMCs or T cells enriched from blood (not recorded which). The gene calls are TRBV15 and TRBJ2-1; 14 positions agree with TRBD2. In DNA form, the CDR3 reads TGTGCCACCAGTACGACTAGCGGGGGGGCAGTAAATGAGCAGTTCTTC. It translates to CATSTTSGGAVNEQFF.